The 17 T cell receptor beta chains below all came from one sample that was sequenced in a study of T cell changes during pregnancy in multiple sclerosis. Libraries were prepared by immunoSEQ multiplex PCR; TCRdb keeps only in-frame clonotypes and omits some of them. Of fewer than 25,000 clones listed, around 90% were seen once; the top ten hold 0.67%. The specimen comprised CD4+ T cells from peripheral blood mononuclear cells, sampled in the third trimester of pregnancy. The receptors come from a female donor in good health, enrolled as a control in a pregnancy study.

The gene calls are TRBV11-3 and TRBJ2-7, with 7 bases that match TRBD2. The length of the CDR3 is 13 residues. Trimming took 4 bases from V and 7 from J; bases not matched to a gene: 7. Germline V gene data show CDR1 as SGHNT and CDR2 as YENEEA. CDR3 coding DNA: TGTGCCAGCAGCTACCCCGGGAGGAGGGAGCAGTACTTC. Protein product: CASSYPGRREQYF. Full variable domain (outside the CDR3, taken from reference TRBV11-3 and TRBJ2-7): EAGVVQSPRYKIIEKKQPVAFWCNPISGHNTLYWYLQNLGQGPELLIRYENEEAVDDSQLPKDRFSAERLKGVDSTLKIQPAELGDSAVYLCASSYPGRREQYFGPGTRLTVT.

CDR3 residues: CASSFSNTEAFF. DNA of the CDR3: TGTGCCAGCAGCTTCTCGAACACTGAAGCTTTCTTT. The genes are TRBV5-6 and TRBJ1-1; unclear D gene. The CDR3 has 12 amino acids. V gave up 2 bases and J gave up 1 base, with 3 bases separating them. Looked up from germline, CDR1 is SGHDT and CDR2 is YYEEEE.

The V gene is TRBV10-3, the J gene TRBJ2-5; D ambiguous. Germline V gene lookup returns CDR1 ENHRY and CDR2 SYGVKD. The CDR3 sequence is 13 residues long. The V gene lost 6 bases and the J gene lost 7 bases, with 15 bases spanning the gap. The CDR3 sequence: CAIRAAVNRTQYF. The CDR3, as DNA: TGTGCCATCAGGGCTGCTGTAAACCGGACCCAGTACTTC.

The chain uses TRBV2 and TRBJ2-7, with 10 positions matching TRBD1. The CDR3 loop spans 13 amino acids. The germline CDR1 and CDR2 sequences are SNHLY and FYNNEI. J lost 3 bases, V lost 6 bases, and 2 bases had no gene match. This CDR3 reads CASRDRGFYEQYF. CDR3 sequence (DNA): TGTGCCAGCAGGGACAGGGGGTTCTACGAGCAGTACTTC.

The rearrangement joins TRBV5-8 to TRBJ2-1; D gene ambiguous. The CDR3 totals 13 residues. Germline V CDR1 and CDR2: SGHTS, YDEGEE. V lost 1 base and J 12 bases, leaving 14 bases between the germline ends. The CDR3 DNA sequence: TGTGCCAGCAGCTTGATGCGATCGGGTGGGCAGTTCTTC. Encoded protein: CASSLMRSGGQFF.

The chain has TRBV25-1 and TRBJ1-4, with 10 bases fitting TRBD1. This CDR3 is 15 amino acids long. Germline V lookup: CDR1 MGHDK, CDR2 SYGVNS. V shed 5 bases and J 8 bases; nucleotides not matched to a gene: 8. CDR3 bases: TGTGCCAGCAGTTCACCCGGGACAGGGGAGGAAAAACTGTTTTTT. This encodes CASSSPGTGEEKLFF. Using reference TRBV25-1 and TRBJ1-4 for the parts outside the CDR3, the full variable domain is EADIYQTPRYLVIGTGKKITLECSQTMGHDKMYWYQQDPGMELHLIHYSYGVNSTEKGDLSSESTVSRIRTEHFPLTLESARPSHTSQYLCASSSPGTGEEKLFFGSGTQLSVL.

The chain uses TRBV7-9 and TRBJ1-4; D might be TRBD1 (5 bases). V lost 4 bases, J lost 7 bases, and 16 bases lay in between. Germline V lookup: CDR1 SEHNR, CDR2 FQNEAQ (reference sequence). The CDR3 runs 15 residues. The DNA of the CDR3 is TGTGCCAGCAGCTCTAATGTACGGGGGACTGAAAAACTGTTTTTT. This translates into CASSSNVRGTEKLFF.

This clone was found once. The gene calls are TRBV10-3 and TRBJ1-5, with a weak D call TRBD1 (6 bases). Germline-derived CDR1 and CDR2 are ENHRY and SYGVKD. Trimming took off 7 bases at V and 6 bases at J, with 13 bases between the two ends. The CDR3 is made up of 13 amino acids. CDR3 nucleotides: TGTGCCATCACCTCGGACAGTTCTCAGCCCCAGCATTTT. Its protein is CAITSDSSQPQHF.

This chain joins TRBV5-6 and TRBJ2-1; 10 bases are shared with TRBD2. The germline V gene encodes CDR1 SGHDT and CDR2 YYEEEE. This CDR3 spans 18 amino acids. V was pared by 0 bases and J by 12 bases, with 18 bases of the junction left unmatched. The CDR3 sequence: CASSLVLRTSGKDSGQFF. DNA for the CDR3: TGTGCCAGCAGCTTGGTATTAAGGACTAGCGGCAAAGACAGCGGGCAGTTCTTC. Filled out from reference TRBV5-6 and TRBJ2-1, the complete variable domain reads DAGVTQSPTHLIKTRGQQVTLRCSPKSGHDTVSWYQQALGQGPQFIFQYYEEEERQRGNFPDRFSGHQFPNYSSELNVNALLLGDSALYLCASSLVLRTSGKDSGQFFGPGTRLTVL.

The V and J genes are TRBV19 and TRBJ2-7, with TRBD1 as a possible D gene (6 bases). CDR3 length: 15 residues. The V and J ends lost 7 bases and 1 base respectively, with 17 bases between them. In germline, CDR1 is LNHDA, CDR2 SQIVND (reference sequence). For the CDR3, the DNA is TGTGCCAGTACGGAAAACCCGGGACAATCCTACGAGCAGTACTTC. Translated: CASTENPGQSYEQYF.

The genes are TRBV5-5 and TRBJ1-5, with D hard to call. CDR3 length: 15 residues. CDR1 and CDR2 (germline): SGHKS, YYEKEE (reference sequence). The V gene lost 0 bases and the J gene lost 0 bases, with 7 bases spanning the gap. CDR3 in amino acids: CASSLVGGSNQPQHF. DNA of the CDR3: TGTGCCAGCAGCTTGGTAGGAGGTAGCAATCAGCCCCAGCATTTT.

Written as DNA, the CDR3 is TGTGCCAGCTCCCGAGACAGGGATCAGCCCCAGCATTTT. Residues: CASSRDRDQPQHF. J is TRBJ1-5 and V is TRBV18; 7 bases line up with TRBD1. V gave up 6 bases and J gave up 5 bases; unmatched junction bases: 4. CDR3 length equals 13 residues. CDR1 is KGHSH, CDR2 LQKENI, per germline. The full variable domain, in which reference TRBV18 and TRBJ1-5 provide the parts outside the CDR3, is NAGVMQNPRHLVRRRGQEARLRCSPMKGHSHVYWYRQLPEEGLKFMVYLQKENIIDESGMPKERFSAEFPKEGPSILRIQQVVRGDSAAYFCASSRDRDQPQHFGDGTRLSIL.

V usage is TRBV14 and J usage is TRBJ2-1, with TRBD2 matching over 10 bases. The trim removed 7 bases at V and 5 bases at J, leaving 26 bases unmatched. Germline CDR1 reads SGHDN; CDR2 reads FVKESK. The CDR3 sequence is 21 residues long. The CDR3 region is CASTDQVLGKRGGMGNNEQFF. The CDR3 nucleotides are TGTGCCAGCACCGACCAAGTCCTCGGAAAGCGGGGGGGCATGGGAAACAATGAGCAGTTCTTC.

V usage is TRBV18 and J usage is TRBJ1-1, with 9 positions matching TRBD1. Germline CDR1 is KGHSH and CDR2 is LQKENI. The CDR3 spans 15 residues. Trimming removed 1 base from V and 8 bases from J; junction bases left unmatched: 8. The CDR3 nucleotides read TGTGCCAGCTCACCACTCACACAGGGGGCCGAGGAAGCTTTCTTT. Translation gives CASSPLTQGAEEAFF.

The CDR3 here is CASSLIGYEQYF. The CDR3 region has the DNA TGTGCCAGCAGTTTAATCGGCTACGAGCAGTACTTC. The chain carries TRBV28 and TRBJ2-7; D ambiguous. Germline V CDR1 and CDR2: MDHEN, SYDVKM. V was shortened by 2 bases and J by 3 bases, with 5 bases between the two germline ends. This CDR3 comprises 12 residues. The variable domain in full, with the rest retrieved from reference TRBV28 and TRBJ2-7, is DVKVTQSSRYLVKRTGEKVFLECVQDMDHENMFWYRQDPGLGLRLIYFSYDVKMKEKGDIPEGYSVSREKKERFSLILESASTNQTSMYLCASSLIGYEQYFGPGTRLTVT.

The CDR3 here is CASLSGGSSYEQYF. The CDR3 DNA sequence: TGTGCCAGCCTCAGTGGGGGGAGCTCCTACGAGCAGTACTTC. V usage is TRBV2 and J usage is TRBJ2-7; the D gene is possibly TRBD2 (6 bases). The ends were cut back, 8 bases at V and 0 bases at J, with 14 bases in the middle. The CDR3 totals 14 residues. The V gene's germline CDR1 is SNHLY and CDR2 FYNNEI.

The chain recombines TRBV4-1 with TRBJ2-1, with TRBD1 matching over 12 bases. CDR1 MGHRA and CDR2 YSYEKL come from the germline V gene. Trimming cost V 3 bases and J 9 bases; bases outside gene matches: 9. The CDR3 spans 16 residues. This chain's CDR3 is CASSQAGTGGYVEQFF. The CDR3 DNA reads as TGCGCCAGCAGCCAGGCCGGGACAGGGGGCTATGTTGAGCAGTTCTTC.